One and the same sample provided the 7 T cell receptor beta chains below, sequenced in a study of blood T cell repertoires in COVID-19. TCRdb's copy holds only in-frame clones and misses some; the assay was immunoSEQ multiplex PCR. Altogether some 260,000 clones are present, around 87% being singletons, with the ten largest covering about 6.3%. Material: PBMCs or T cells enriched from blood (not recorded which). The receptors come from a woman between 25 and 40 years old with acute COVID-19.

The chain's CDR3 is CASSVATGSPLHF. As DNA, the CDR3 is TGTGCCAGCAGCGTAGCTACGGGTTCACCCCTCCACTTT. The chain recombines TRBV9 with TRBJ1-6; D not resolved. Germline V CDR1 and CDR2: SGDLS, YYNGEE. The ends were cut back, 0 bases at V and 9 bases at J, with 7 bases in the middle. CDR3 length: 13 residues.

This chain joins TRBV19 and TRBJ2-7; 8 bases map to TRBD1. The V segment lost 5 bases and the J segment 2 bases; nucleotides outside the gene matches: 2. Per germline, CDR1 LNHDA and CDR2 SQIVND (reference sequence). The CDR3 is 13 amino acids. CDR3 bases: TGTGCCAGTAGTTCGGACAGGGCCTACGAGCAGTACTTC. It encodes CASSSDRAYEQYF.

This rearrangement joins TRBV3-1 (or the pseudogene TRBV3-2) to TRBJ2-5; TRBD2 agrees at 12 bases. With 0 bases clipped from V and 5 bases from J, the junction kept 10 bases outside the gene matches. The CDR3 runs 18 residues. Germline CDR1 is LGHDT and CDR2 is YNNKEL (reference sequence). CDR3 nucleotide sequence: TGTGCCAGCAGCCAAGATTATTCACTAGCGGGAGGACAGGAGACCCAGTACTTC. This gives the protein CASSQDYSLAGGQETQYF.

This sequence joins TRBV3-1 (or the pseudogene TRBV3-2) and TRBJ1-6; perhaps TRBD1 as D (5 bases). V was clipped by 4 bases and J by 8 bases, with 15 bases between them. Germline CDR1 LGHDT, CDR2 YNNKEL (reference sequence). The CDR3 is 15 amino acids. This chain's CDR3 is CASSLDAGSDSPLHF. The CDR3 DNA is TGTGCCAGCAGCCTCGACGCAGGGTCCGATTCACCCCTCCACTTT.

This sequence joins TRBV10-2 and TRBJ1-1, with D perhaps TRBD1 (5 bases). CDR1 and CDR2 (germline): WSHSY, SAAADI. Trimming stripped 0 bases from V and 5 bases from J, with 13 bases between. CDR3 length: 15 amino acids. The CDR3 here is CASSESMGGGTEAFF. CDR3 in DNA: TGCGCCAGCAGTGAGTCGATGGGGGGAGGGACTGAAGCTTTCTTT.

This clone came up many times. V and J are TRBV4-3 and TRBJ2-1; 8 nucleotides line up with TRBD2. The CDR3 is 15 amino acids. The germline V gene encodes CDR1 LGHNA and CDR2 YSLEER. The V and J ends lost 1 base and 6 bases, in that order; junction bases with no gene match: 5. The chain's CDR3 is CASSQAWTSSNEQFF. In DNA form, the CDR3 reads TGCGCCAGCAGCCAAGCATGGACTAGCTCCAATGAGCAGTTCTTC.

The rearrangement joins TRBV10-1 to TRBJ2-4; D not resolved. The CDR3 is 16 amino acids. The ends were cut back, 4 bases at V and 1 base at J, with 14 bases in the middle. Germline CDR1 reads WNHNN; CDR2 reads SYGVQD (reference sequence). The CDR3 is CASSGRVPRAKNIQYF. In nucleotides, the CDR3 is TGCGCCAGCAGTGGTCGAGTACCCCGGGCCAAAAACATTCAGTACTTC.